This TCR beta chain was recovered during a study of T cells in Graves' hyperthyroidism and ophthalmopathy. Overall study findings and caveats: The model predicted ophthalmopathy a median roughly 6.3 months before onset.

TCR beta CDR3 regions were amplified from RNA transcripts. Using the HTBI primer set, a first-round RT-PCR was run on the TCR CDR3. MiXCR was run by TCRdb on the multiplex PCR reads, yielding one entry per CDR3 protein. The table records 250,000 to 350,000 distinct CDR3 sequences, about 15% of them present only once. Germline CDR1 and CDR2: LGHNA and YSLEER. Trimming took off 3 bases at V and 5 bases at J, with 13 bases between the two ends. The length of the CDR3 is 14 residues. Ophthalmopathy cases met thresholds of Clinical Activity Score at least 3, NOSPECS grade at least 4 and duration under 3 months. With regard to this clonotype: Its target is not known.

The specimen was blood. The sequence came from an older woman with Graves' ophthalmopathy. This chain uses TRBV4-3 with TRBJ2-5; D is perhaps TRBD2 (5 bases). The CDR3 region is CASSQYLALETQYF. For the CDR3, the DNA is TGCGCCAGCAGCCAGTATCTAGCCCTCGAGACCCAGTACTTC.